These 30 T cell receptor beta chains originate from one sample sequenced in a study of shared clonotypes between healthy human individuals. Produced via immunoSEQ multiplex PCR; TCRdb's table is partial and in-frame only. The sample holds a few hundred thousand clones, about 69% seen once. The sequenced material came from memory CD4+ T cells sorted from blood. Noted subset: CD45RA-negative fraction. The receptor source for this set is a man aged 25-40 years in good health.

J is TRBJ2-7 and V is TRBV28; D is possibly TRBD1 (5 bases). CDR3 length: 13 amino acids. V dropped 6 bases and J dropped 5 bases, with 14 bases sitting between them. Germline V gene lookup returns CDR1 MDHEN and CDR2 SYDVKM. CDR3 coding DNA: TGTGCCAGCAGCCTTATTTGGGGCGACGAGCAGTACTTC. This gives the protein CASSLIWGDEQYF. The whole variable domain, filled in from reference TRBV28 and TRBJ2-7, reads DVKVTQSSRYLVKRTGEKVFLECVQDMDHENMFWYRQDPGLGLRLIYFSYDVKMKEKGDIPEGYSVSREKKERFSLILESASTNQTSMYLCASSLIWGDEQYFGPGTRLTVT.

The rearrangement links TRBV29-1 to TRBJ1-2; TRBD1 aligns across 10 bases. CDR1 is SQVTM and CDR2 is ANQGSEA in the germline V gene. The CDR3 contains 13 residues. V dropped 7 bases and J dropped 5; count of bases not matched to a gene: 7. The chain's CDR3 is CSALTDRGYGYTF. Here the CDR3 DNA reads TGCAGCGCCTTGACGGACAGGGGGTATGGCTACACCTTC.

V is TRBV27 and J is TRBJ2-5; no clear D gene. Germline CDR1 reads MNHEY; CDR2 reads SMNVEV (reference sequence). The CDR3 runs to 14 residues. The germline V and J ends were trimmed by 2 bases and 2 bases, with 9 bases remaining between them. The chain's CDR3 is CASSLNAIQETQYF. The DNA of the CDR3 is TGTGCCAGCAGTTTAAACGCAATTCAAGAGACCCAGTACTTC.

The CDR3 protein is CASSGTGNQPQHF. In DNA form, the CDR3 reads TGTGCCAGCAGTGGGACGGGCAATCAGCCCCAGCATTTT. This chain uses TRBV6-6 with TRBJ1-5; maybe TRBD1 (5 bases). Trimming shortened V by 5 bases and J by 2 bases, and 7 bases separated the two germline ends. Germline V gives CDR1 MNHNY, CDR2 SVGAGI (reference sequence). The CDR3 contains 13 residues.

This clone has a handful of counts. This rearrangement joins TRBV21-1 to TRBJ2-1; the table assigns TRBD2, which was not confirmed against the DNA. TRBV21-1 has pseudogene status. This CDR3 is 14 amino acids long. For the CDR3, the DNA is TGTGCCAGTATAAGCGGGACTAACAACAATGAGCAGTTCTTC. It specifies CASISGTNNNEQFF.

V is TRBV9 and J is TRBJ2-1; a possible D gene is TRBD1 (6 bases). The CDR3 spans 13 residues. The ends were cut back, 0 bases at V and 13 bases at J, with 14 bases in the middle. In germline, CDR1 is SGDLS, CDR2 YYNGEE. CDR3 protein: CASSVARTDSQFF. The CDR3 coding sequence is TGTGCCAGCAGCGTAGCCAGGACAGATAGTCAGTTCTTC.

The table lists this clone with many counts. This rearrangement joins TRBV6-1 to TRBJ1-5; weak D call: TRBD1 (5 bases). The CDR3 loop spans 13 amino acids. The germline gives CDR1 MNHNS, CDR2 SASEGT. Trimming stripped 8 bases from V and 4 bases from J, with 12 bases between. The CDR3 DNA follows: TGTGCCAGCGAAGTGACAGTTAATCAGCCCCAGCATTTT. It codes for CASEVTVNQPQHF.

This rearrangement joins TRBV15 to TRBJ2-2; TRBD1 matches at 11 bases. Germline V CDR1 and CDR2: LNHNV, YYDKDF (reference sequence). The CDR3 sequence is 15 residues long. V gave up 3 bases and J gave up 7 bases; unmatched junction bases: 4. The CDR3 protein is CATSRDRGQHGELFF. The CDR3 DNA follows: TGTGCCACCAGCAGGGACAGGGGGCAACACGGGGAGCTGTTTTTT.

This clone was counted at least ten times. This CDR3 is also generated by other DNA sequences in the sample. CDR3 residues: CASSPDTQYF. The CDR3 coding sequence is TGTGCCAGCTCACCTGATACGCAGTATTTT. V and J are TRBV18 and TRBJ2-3; D gene unclear. The germline CDR1 and CDR2 sequences are KGHSH and LQKENI. V was pared by 3 bases and J by 6 bases, with 1 base between. CDR3 size: 10 residues.

The chain joins TRBV5-1 to TRBJ2-7; D is unclear. The CDR3 contains 13 residues. Trimming removed 3 bases at V and 2 bases at J, with 9 bases between. CDR1 SGHRS and CDR2 YFSETQ come from the germline V gene. This chain's CDR3 is CASSSYSTYEQYF. CDR3 coding DNA: TGCGCCAGCAGCTCTTACAGTACCTACGAGCAGTACTTC.

This clone was found many times. This chain connects TRBV4-1 to TRBJ2-1; 13 bases match TRBD2. V was pared by 5 bases and J by 3 bases, with 4 bases of the junction left unmatched. The CDR3 is made up of 16 amino acids. Germline V gene data show CDR1 as MGHRA and CDR2 as YSYEKL. The CDR3 nucleotides read TGCGCCAGCAGCTTTCGGACTAGCGGGAGCTACAATGAGCAGTTCTTC. It is translated as CASSFRTSGSYNEQFF.

This clone was found a few times. The CDR3: CASSLGAGMEDTEAFF. The CDR3 DNA reads as TGTGCCAGCAGTTTAGGAGCGGGCATGGAGGACACTGAAGCTTTCTTT. The chain combines TRBV28 with TRBJ1-1; no clear D. Germline CDR1 reads MDHEN; CDR2 reads SYDVKM. There are 16 residues in the CDR3. Trimming removed 2 bases from V and 3 bases from J, with 16 bases in between.

In this sample, this clone turned up once. J is TRBJ1-1 and V is TRBV5-6; D unclear. Germline V gene lookup returns CDR1 SGHDT and CDR2 YYEEEE. This CDR3 region has 14 residues. Trimming removed 4 bases at V and 1 base at J, with 11 bases between. The chain's CDR3 is CASSRGVGNTEAFF. For the CDR3, the DNA is TGTGCCAGCAGCCGCGGGGTCGGGAACACTGAAGCTTTCTTT.

The chain combines TRBV5-5 with TRBJ1-5, with unresolved D. Germline loops: CDR1 SGHKS, CDR2 YYEKEE (reference sequence). CDR3 length: 14 residues. Trimming pared 0 bases from V and 4 bases from J, leaving 8 bases between. CDR3 in DNA: TGTGCCAGCAGCTTGGTGGGCGGGAATCAGCCCCAGCATTTT. The encoded protein is CASSLVGGNQPQHF.

The chain has TRBV14 and TRBJ2-5, with 13 bases matching TRBD2. Trimming took 5 bases from V and 4 from J; bases not matched to a gene: 4. Germline CDR1 reads SGHDN; CDR2 reads FVKESK. The CDR3 is 15 amino acids. The CDR3 reads CASSAGLAGPETQYF. DNA for the CDR3: TGTGCCAGCAGCGCGGGACTAGCGGGACCAGAGACCCAGTACTTC.

V usage is TRBV6-1 and J usage is TRBJ2-3, with D possibly called TRBD1 or TRBD2 (5 bases each). V was pared by 4 bases and J by 1 base, with 9 bases between. The CDR3 length is 14 residues. Germline V gene data show CDR1 as MNHNS and CDR2 as SASEGT. CDR3 sequence: CASSGDRRTDTQYF. The CDR3 DNA is TGTGCCAGCAGTGGGGACCGACGCACAGATACGCAGTATTTT.

This clone was picked up a small number of times. The genes are TRBV29-1 and TRBJ2-3, with 15 bases matching TRBD2. The CDR3 runs to 15 residues. Germline trimming cut 4 bases from V and 4 bases from J; bases unmatched to any gene: 3. Per the germline V gene, CDR1 is SQVTM and CDR2 is ANQGSEA. Written as DNA, the CDR3 is TGCAGCGTTGTGGGACTAGCGGGAGGCCCAGATACGCAGTATTTT. Translation: CSVVGLAGGPDTQYF.

The rearrangement links TRBV28 to TRBJ1-5; TRBD1 agrees at 7 bases. J was trimmed by 1 base and V by 4 bases; bases with no gene match: 7. Germline CDR1 reads MDHEN; CDR2 reads SYDVKM. The CDR3 is made up of 16 amino acids. CDR3 sequence reads: CASSYAGGGSNQPQHF. CDR3 DNA: TGTGCCAGCAGTTACGCAGGGGGTGGAAGCAATCAGCCCCAGCATTTT.

The chain links TRBV7-2 to TRBJ2-1; TRBD2 is a possible D gene (6 bases). The CDR3 runs 15 residues. The germline V gene has CDR1 SGHTA and CDR2 FQGNSA. V lost 6 bases, J lost 6 bases, and 18 bases lay in between. The CDR3 here is CASRAPVGGSNEQFF. In DNA form, the CDR3 reads TGTGCCAGCAGAGCCCCGGTCGGAGGGAGCAATGAGCAGTTCTTC.

The V call is TRBV5-5, the J call TRBJ2-7; 16 bases agree with TRBD2. V was clipped by 3 bases and J by 2 bases; unmatched bases: 5. The CDR3 covers 17 residues. Germline CDR1 SGHKS, CDR2 YYEKEE (reference sequence). The DNA of the CDR3 is TGTGCCAGCAGCTACGGGACTAGCGGGAGGGGGACCTACGAGCAGTACTTC. Translating gives CASSYGTSGRGTYEQYF. Drawing the rest from reference TRBV5-5 and TRBJ2-7, the complete variable domain is DAGVTQSPTHLIKTRGQQVTLRCSPISGHKSVSWYQQVLGQGPQFIFQYYEKEERGRGNFPDRFSARQFPNYSSELNVNALLLGDSALYLCASSYGTSGRGTYEQYFGPGTRLTVT.

J is TRBJ2-5 and V is TRBV10-3, with a tentative D call TRBD1 (5 bases). Germline V gene data show CDR1 as ENHRY and CDR2 as SYGVKD. This CDR3 has 12 amino acids. Trimming took 3 bases from V and 4 from J, leaving 6 bases between them. The DNA of the CDR3 is TGTGCCATCAGTGAAGGGGCAGAGACCCAGTACTTC. Amino acid sequence: CAISEGAETQYF.

In this sample, this clone turned up many times. The chain recombines TRBV11-2 with TRBJ2-5; TRBD2 matches 7 bases. The CDR3 contains 15 residues. V gave up 2 bases and J gave up 7 bases; unmatched junction bases: 10. Germline V gives CDR1 SGHAT, CDR2 FQNNGV. The CDR3 nucleotides are TGTGCCAGCAGCTTAAGCGGGATATATGGAGGGACCCAGTACTTC. This gives the protein CASSLSGIYGGTQYF.

The chain combines TRBV2 with TRBJ2-1, with D possibly TRBD1 on 6 matching bases. Germline V lookup: CDR1 SNHLY, CDR2 FYNNEI. This CDR3 contains 14 residues. Trimming took off 3 bases at V and 2 bases at J, with 8 bases between the two ends. CDR3 sequence (DNA): TGTGCCAGCAGTGACCGACAGGCCTACAATGAGCAGTTCTTC. It encodes CASSDRQAYNEQFF.

The chain joins TRBV9 to TRBJ2-1, with 11 bases identical to TRBD2. The V gene end was trimmed by 4 bases and the J gene end by 4 bases; junction bases not matched to a gene: 13. The germline V gene encodes CDR1 SGDLS and CDR2 YYNGEE. The CDR3 spans 18 residues. The CDR3 nucleotides are TGTGCCAGCAGCACAGTGGGGACTAGCGGAGCAGAATACAATGAGCAGTTCTTC. Protein: CASSTVGTSGAEYNEQFF.

A few counts support this clone. The V and J genes are TRBV18 and TRBJ2-1, with 9 bases identical to TRBD1. V dropped 0 bases and J dropped 5; count of bases not matched to a gene: 8. The CDR3 sequence is 17 residues long. Germline CDR1 is KGHSH and CDR2 is LQKENI. The CDR3 protein is CASSPPSRGTGNNEQFF. The CDR3, as DNA: TGTGCCAGCTCACCACCCAGCAGGGGGACAGGGAACAATGAGCAGTTCTTC.

J is TRBJ2-2 and V is TRBV30, with TRBD2 matching over 14 bases. Germline CDR1 reads GTSNPN; CDR2 reads SVGIG (reference sequence). The CDR3 totals 14 residues. Trimming took 8 bases from V and 5 from J; bases not matched to a gene: 4. CDR3: CAQRLAGGTGELFF. The CDR3 DNA sequence: TGTGCCCAGAGACTAGCGGGAGGGACCGGGGAGCTGTTTTTT.

In this sample, this clone turned up a few times. The gene calls are TRBV28 and TRBJ2-3; D is uncertain. Germline V gene sequence: CDR1 MDHEN, CDR2 SYDVKM. With 7 bases removed from V and 0 bases from J, the gap between germline ends came to 11 bases. CDR3 length: 14 amino acids. The chain's CDR3 is CASKFIQSTDTQYF. CDR3 in DNA: TGTGCCAGCAAGTTCATTCAGAGCACAGATACGCAGTATTTT.

The chain links TRBV11-2 to TRBJ2-5, with TRBD2 identical over 7 bases. In germline, CDR1 is SGHAT, CDR2 FQNNGV. J lost 4 bases, V lost 0 bases, and 5 bases had no gene match. The length of the CDR3 is 15 residues. DNA for the CDR3: TGTGCCAGCAGCTTAGATTGGGAGGGTCGAGAGACCCAGTACTTC. Its translation: CASSLDWEGRETQYF.

This chain connects TRBV5-6 to TRBJ1-3, with 7 nucleotides matching TRBD1. V was clipped by 7 bases and J by 6 bases; unmatched bases: 7. Germline V gene data show CDR1 as SGHDT and CDR2 as YYEEEE. This CDR3 comprises 13 residues. CDR3 amino acids: CASLWTGLNTIYF. The DNA of the CDR3 is TGTGCCAGCCTCTGGACAGGCCTAAACACCATATATTTT.

The genes are TRBV28 and TRBJ2-1; D call uncertain. The CDR3 sequence is 10 residues long. The V end was cut by 4 bases, the J end by 8 bases, with 3 bases between. The V gene's germline CDR1 is MDHEN and CDR2 SYDVKM. CDR3 sequence reads: CASSSYEQFF. The CDR3 region has the DNA TGTGCCAGCAGTTCGTATGAGCAGTTCTTC.